The next 18 T cell receptor beta chains were all read from a single sample in a study of chemoradiotherapy in HPV16-positive cancers. Profiling relied on immunoSEQ multiplex PCR, and the TCRdb table lists in-frame clones only, not all of them. This sample has 10,000 to 15,000 clones; approximately 78% occur once, and the top ten carry 2% to 2.5%. The material was obtained from a patient who underwent chemoradiotherapy. These receptors all come from a human donor with HPV-associated anogenital cancer.

This clone was picked up one time. The chain has TRBV5-1 and TRBJ1-1; the D is unclear. Trimming shortened V by 0 bases and J by 4 bases, and 13 bases separated the two germline ends. Germline V gives CDR1 SGHRS, CDR2 YFSETQ. This CDR3 spans 15 amino acids. The CDR3 region is CASSLASRSSTEAFF. The CDR3 DNA sequence: TGCGCCAGCAGCTTGGCATCCAGGTCGTCCACTGAAGCTTTCTTT.

This clone was picked up a small number of times. The DNA of the CDR3 is TGTGCCAGCATGAGTTTTGGCGGGGAGCTGTTTTTT. This translates into CASMSFGGELFF. This chain connects TRBV6-5 to TRBJ2-2; D is undetermined. V lost 7 bases to trimming and J lost 7 bases, with 10 bases between them. Germline V CDR1 and CDR2: MNHEY, SVGAGI. This CDR3 is 12 amino acids long.

This clone was counted a single time. The rearrangement links TRBV5-6 to TRBJ2-2; D is ambiguous. From germline, CDR1 is SGHDT and CDR2 YYEEEE. The V and J ends lost 4 bases and 5 bases respectively, with 9 bases between them. CDR3 size: 13 residues. CDR3 region: CASSRRRTGELFF. CDR3 in DNA: TGTGCCAGCAGCCGACGAAGGACCGGGGAGCTGTTTTTT.

J is TRBJ1-5 and V is TRBV2; tentative D call: TRBD1 (6 bases). CDR3 length equals 15 residues. Germline loops: CDR1 SNHLY, CDR2 FYNNEI. V lost 5 bases to trimming and J lost 8 bases, with 19 bases between them. The CDR3 bases are TGTGCCAGCAGTCACTTAACAGGGTCGAGTGAGCCCCAGCATTTT. Its protein product is CASSHLTGSSEPQHF.

The gene calls are TRBV19 and TRBJ1-2, with TRBD1 matching 8 bases. The CDR3 runs 15 residues. Germline CDR1 is LNHDA and CDR2 is SQIVND (reference sequence). The V gene end was trimmed by 5 bases and the J gene end by 14 bases; junction bases not matched to a gene: 19. Here the CDR3 reads CASSQTPGTGELYTF. CDR3 sequence (DNA): TGTGCCAGTAGTCAAACTCCCGGGACAGGAGAGCTTTATACCTTC.

The chain recombines TRBV7-2 with TRBJ2-2; D is perhaps TRBD1 (5 bases). The CDR3 is 13 amino acids. Trimming took off 4 bases at V and 4 bases at J, with 7 bases between the two ends. Germline CDR1 reads SGHTA; CDR2 reads FQGNSA. CDR3 DNA sequence: TGTGCCAGCAGCTCCACAGGCACCGGGGAGCTGTTTTTT. It translates to CASSSTGTGELFF.

This clone has a single count. One end of the junction fails to match germline, which may point to a read error. This CDR3 is also generated by other DNA sequences in the sample. V gene TRBV18 combines with J gene TRBJ2-7; 8 bases are shared with TRBD1. Per the germline V gene, CDR1 is KGHSH and CDR2 is LQKENI. CDR3 length: 19 residues. The CDR3 is CASSPRTGPLRQGRYEQYF. CDR3 in DNA: TGCGCCAGCTCACCACGGACCGGACCTCTTAGACAGGGGAGGTACGAGCAGTACTTC.

This chain connects TRBV19 to TRBJ2-7, with 7 nucleotides matching TRBD1. This CDR3 is 12 amino acids long. Germline loops: CDR1 LNHDA, CDR2 SQIVND (reference sequence). V was pared by 5 bases and J by 7 bases, with 5 bases of the junction left unmatched. The CDR3 nucleotides are TGTGCCAGTAGTTACAGGGGCGGGGAGCAGTACTTC. Amino acid sequence: CASSYRGGEQYF.

This rearrangement joins TRBV5-4 to TRBJ1-2; a possible D gene is TRBD1 (6 bases). The V end lost 1 base, the J end lost 8 bases, and 15 bases lay between the germline ends. Per the germline V gene, CDR1 is SGHNT and CDR2 is YYREEE (reference sequence). The CDR3 runs to 14 residues. The CDR3 DNA reads TGTGCCAGCAGCTTGCCACAGGGAAGTTCAGGCTACACCTTC. Translated, it gives CASSLPQGSSGYTF.

The chain links TRBV2 to TRBJ2-3, with 7 bases that match TRBD2. The CDR3 runs to 16 residues. With 7 bases clipped from V and 1 base from J, the junction kept 11 bases outside the gene matches. CDR1 and CDR2 (germline): SNHLY, FYNNEI. The DNA for the CDR3 is TGTGCCAGCAAGTGGGGGATAAGCGGGGGCACAGATACGCAGTATTTT. Translated, it gives CASKWGISGGTDTQYF. The full variable domain, completed using reference TRBV2 and TRBJ2-3, is EPEVTQTPSHQVTQMGQEVILRCVPISNHLYFYWYRQILGQKVEFLVSFYNNEISEKSEIFDDQFSVERPDGSNFTLKIRSTKLEDSAMYFCASKWGISGGTDTQYFGPGTRLTVL.

This chain uses TRBV6-1 with TRBJ2-7; D is possibly TRBD1 or TRBD2 (5 bases each). This CDR3 is 13 amino acids long. The germline CDR1 and CDR2 sequences are MNHNS and SASEGT. The DNA for the CDR3 is TGTGCGTCCCAGAAAGGGACGGGCTACGAGCAGTACTTC. Protein: CASQKGTGYEQYF.

The rearrangement links TRBV7-2 to TRBJ2-4; D unclear. V shed 1 base and J shed 0 bases, with 4 bases lying between them. This CDR3 region has 14 residues. Germline V gene sequence: CDR1 SGHTA, CDR2 FQGNSA. In DNA, the CDR3 is TGTGCCAGCAGCTTAGATCCAGCCAAAAACATTCAGTACTTC. It is translated as CASSLDPAKNIQYF.

Here the CDR3 reads CASSPGGDWNTEAFF. The CDR3 DNA follows: TGTGCCAGCAGCCCGGGCGGGGACTGGAACACTGAAGCTTTCTTT. The genes are TRBV7-8 and TRBJ1-1; D is possibly TRBD1 (5 bases). Germline CDR1 SGHVS, CDR2 FQNEAQ. The CDR3 contains 15 residues. The V and J ends lost 5 bases and 1 base respectively, with 14 bases between them.

The chain links TRBV6-4 to TRBJ2-1; weak D call: TRBD2 (6 bases). This CDR3 region has 14 residues. With 8 bases removed from V and 6 bases from J, the gap between germline ends came to 17 bases. In germline, CDR1 is MRHNA, CDR2 SNTAGT. Here the CDR3 DNA reads TGTGCCAGCGCAGTTGGAGGGGAAACCAATGAGCAGTTCTTC. It translates to CASAVGGETNEQFF.

The V and J genes are TRBV5-1 and TRBJ2-3; D may be TRBD2 (6 bases). The ends were cut back, 5 bases at V and 1 base at J, with 17 bases in the middle. Germline CDR1 SGHRS, CDR2 YFSETQ. The CDR3 covers 16 residues. Written as DNA, the CDR3 is TGCGCCAGCAGTATGACCCTCAAGCGGGGCACAGATACGCAGTATTTT. Protein product: CASSMTLKRGTDTQYF.

In this sample, this clone turned up a few times. This rearrangement joins TRBV29-1 to TRBJ2-1; the D is unclear. CDR1 SQVTM and CDR2 ANQGSEA come from the germline V gene. The length of the CDR3 is 16 residues. V dropped 2 bases and J dropped 4 bases, with 18 bases sitting between them. This CDR3 is CSVESGRAFLYNEQFF. In nucleotides, the CDR3 is TGCAGCGTTGAATCTGGACGGGCTTTCCTTTACAATGAGCAGTTCTTC.

This clone was detected a few times. Written as DNA, the CDR3 is TGTGCCAGCAGCGTAGAGACTCATTCCTACGAGCAGTACTTC. It encodes CASSVETHSYEQYF. The J gene is TRBJ2-7, the V gene TRBV9; D not resolved. Germline lookup yields CDR1 SGDLS and CDR2 YYNGEE. V was clipped by 0 bases and J by 1 base, with 8 bases between them. This CDR3 is built from 14 residues.

This chain joins TRBV5-1 and TRBJ1-2, with D perhaps matching TRBD1 (5 bases). CDR1 and CDR2 from the germline V gene are SGHRS and YFSETQ. V was cut by 4 bases and J by 2 bases, with 12 bases left in between. The CDR3 totals 14 residues. CDR3 in DNA: TGCGCCAGCAGCCTGGTGGCAGGGAACTATGGCTACACCTTC. It is translated as CASSLVAGNYGYTF.